These T cell receptor beta chains were read from a single sample in a study of T-cell reconstitution after alpha-beta-depleted transplantation in children. MiXCR, run by TCRdb on the PCR reads, gives a single entry per CDR3 protein. The table lists approximately 1,000,000 distinct CDR3 sequences, around 30% of them singletons. The starting material was PBMCs, mostly from graft donor cells, obtained 360 days after TCRalphabeta/CD19-depleted stem cell transplant. These receptors all come from a boy younger than two who had a stem cell transplant for SCID, so the T cells may come from the graft donor. The CDR3 runs from the conserved cysteine through the conserved F or W. Fields, in order: CDR3 length, V gene, D gene, J gene, clone size, CDR3 protein, CDR3 DNA. D genes are given only for firm matches. Clone size is given for some rows only: seen once, a few or many times, or a class if the clone is expanded.

len: 15; v_gene: TRBV12-3/TRBV12-4; d_gene: TRBD2; j_gene: TRBJ2-1; abundance: few; CDR3aa: CASRRTGLAGDEQFF; CDR3nt: TGTGCCAGCAGACGGACGGGACTAGCGGGGGATGAGCAGTTCTTC
len: 14; v_gene: TRBV29-1; d_gene: NA; j_gene: TRBJ1-1; abundance: few; CDR3aa: CSVASVGGGTEAFF; CDR3nt: TGCAGCGTCGCGTCGGTAGGGGGAGGAACTGAAGCTTTCTTT
len: 13; v_gene: TRBV2; d_gene: NA; j_gene: TRBJ2-7; abundance: few; CDR3aa: CASKTGVLDEQYF; CDR3nt: TGTGCCAGCAAAACGGGGGTATTGGACGAGCAGTACTTC
len: 14; v_gene: TRBV21-1; d_gene: NA; j_gene: TRBJ2-7; abundance: few; CDR3aa: CASSNPRKTYEQYF; CDR3nt: TGTGCCAGCAGCAACCCTCGGAAGACCTACGAGCAGTACTTC
len: 15; v_gene: TRBV29-1; d_gene: TRBD1; j_gene: TRBJ2-2; abundance: few; CDR3aa: CSVPGQGPDTGELFF; CDR3nt: TGCAGCGTCCCCGGACAGGGGCCAGACACCGGGGAGCTGTTTTTT
len: 19; v_gene: TRBV5-1; d_gene: NA; j_gene: TRBJ2-1; abundance: NA; CDR3aa: CASSLGFGPRLATYNEQFF; CDR3nt: TGCGCCAGCAGCTTGGGTTTCGGCCCGAGGCTAGCTACCTACAATGAGCAGTTCTTC
len: 15; v_gene: TRBV4-2; d_gene: NA; j_gene: TRBJ2-3; abundance: NA; CDR3aa: CASSQGAGSTDTQYF; CDR3nt: TGTGCCAGCAGCCAAGGTGCGGGGAGCACAGATACGCAGTATTTT
len: 15; v_gene: TRBV29-1; d_gene: NA; j_gene: TRBJ2-3; abundance: few; CDR3aa: CSCRGLGGVTDTQYF; CDR3nt: TGCAGCTGCCGCGGACTGGGCGGTGTCACAGATACGCAGTATTTT
len: 16; v_gene: TRBV15; d_gene: TRBD1; j_gene: TRBJ1-1; abundance: NA; CDR3aa: CATSRTEGAQNTEAFF; CDR3nt: TGTGCCACCAGCAGAACCGAGGGGGCGCAGAACACTGAAGCTTTCTTT
len: 14; v_gene: TRBV5-6; d_gene: TRBD1; j_gene: TRBJ1-1; abundance: NA; CDR3aa: CASSLNNRGAEAFF; CDR3nt: TGTGCCAGCAGCTTGAATAACAGGGGGGCTGAAGCTTTCTTT
len: 19; v_gene: TRBV20-1; d_gene: TRBD2; j_gene: TRBJ2-5; abundance: NA; CDR3aa: CSARDPGLAGGRSLGGQYF; CDR3nt: TGCAGTGCTAGAGATCCTGGACTAGCGGGGGGCAGGAGCTTAGGGGGCCAGTACTTC
len: 15; v_gene: TRBV20-1; d_gene: NA; j_gene: TRBJ2-1; abundance: few; CDR3aa: CSASETAVAVDEQFF; CDR3nt: TGCAGTGCTAGTGAAACTGCGGTAGCCGTCGATGAGCAGTTCTTC
len: 16; v_gene: TRBV4-2; d_gene: NA; j_gene: TRBJ1-5; abundance: few; CDR3aa: CASSQGDGDSNQPQHF; CDR3nt: TGTGCCAGCAGCCAAGGGGACGGCGATAGCAATCAGCCCCAGCATTTT
len: 12; v_gene: TRBV12-3/TRBV12-4; d_gene: NA; j_gene: TRBJ2-1; abundance: NA; CDR3aa: CASSLRWDEQFF; CDR3nt: TGTGCCAGCAGTTTACGGTGGGATGAGCAGTTCTTC
len: 16; v_gene: TRBV2; d_gene: NA; j_gene: TRBJ2-3; abundance: NA; CDR3aa: CASSAGQTTSTDTQYF; CDR3nt: TGTGCCAGCAGTGCCGGACAGACGACTAGCACAGATACGCAGTATTTT
len: 13; v_gene: TRBV10-3; d_gene: TRBD1; j_gene: TRBJ2-5; abundance: few; CDR3aa: CAIRDRASETQYF; CDR3nt: TGTGCCATCAGGGACAGGGCATCAGAGACCCAGTACTTC